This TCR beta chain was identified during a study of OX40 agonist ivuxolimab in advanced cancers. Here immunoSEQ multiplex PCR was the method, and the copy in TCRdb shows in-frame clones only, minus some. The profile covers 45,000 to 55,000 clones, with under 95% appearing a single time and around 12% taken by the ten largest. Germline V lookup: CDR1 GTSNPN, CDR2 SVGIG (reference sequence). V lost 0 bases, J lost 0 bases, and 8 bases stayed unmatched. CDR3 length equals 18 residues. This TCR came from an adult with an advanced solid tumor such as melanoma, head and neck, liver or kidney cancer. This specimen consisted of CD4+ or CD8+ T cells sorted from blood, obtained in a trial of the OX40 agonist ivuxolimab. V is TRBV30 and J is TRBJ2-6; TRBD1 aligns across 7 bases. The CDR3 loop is CAWSVGTGVSSGANVLTF. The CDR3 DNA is TGTGCCTGGAGTGTAGGTACAGGGGTTAGCTCTGGGGCCAACGTCCTGACTTTC.